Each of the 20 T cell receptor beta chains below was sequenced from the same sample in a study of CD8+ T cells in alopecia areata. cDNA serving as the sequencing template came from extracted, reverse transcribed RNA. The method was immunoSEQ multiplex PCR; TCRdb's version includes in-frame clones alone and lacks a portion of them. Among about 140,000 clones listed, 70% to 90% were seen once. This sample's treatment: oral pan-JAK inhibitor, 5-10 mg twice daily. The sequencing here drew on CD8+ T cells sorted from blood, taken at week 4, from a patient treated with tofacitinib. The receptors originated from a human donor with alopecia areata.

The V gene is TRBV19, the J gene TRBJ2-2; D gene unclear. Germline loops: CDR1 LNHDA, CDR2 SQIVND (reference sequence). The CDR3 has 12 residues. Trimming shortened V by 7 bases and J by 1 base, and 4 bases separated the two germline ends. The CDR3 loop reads CASMKNTGELFF. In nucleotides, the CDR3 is TGTGCCAGTATGAAGAACACCGGGGAGCTGTTTTTT.

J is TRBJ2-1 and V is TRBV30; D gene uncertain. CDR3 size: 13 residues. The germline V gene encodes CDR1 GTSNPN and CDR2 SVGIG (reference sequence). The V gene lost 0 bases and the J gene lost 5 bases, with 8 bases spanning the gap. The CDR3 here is CAWSVRRNNEQFF. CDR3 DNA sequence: TGTGCCTGGAGTGTACGGCGAAACAATGAGCAGTTCTTC. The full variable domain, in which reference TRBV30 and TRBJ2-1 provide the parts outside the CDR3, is SQTIHQWPATLVQPVGSPLSLECTVEGTSNPNLYWYRQAAGRGLQLLFYSVGIGQISSEVPQNLSASRPQDRQFILSSKKLLLSDSGFYLCAWSVRRNNEQFFGPGTRLTVL.

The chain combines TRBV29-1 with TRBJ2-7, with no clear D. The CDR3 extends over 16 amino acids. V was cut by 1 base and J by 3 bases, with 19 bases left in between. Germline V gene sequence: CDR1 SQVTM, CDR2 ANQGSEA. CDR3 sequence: CSVEVHGEAGHYEQYF. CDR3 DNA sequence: TGCAGCGTTGAAGTCCACGGAGAGGCCGGGCACTACGAGCAGTACTTC.

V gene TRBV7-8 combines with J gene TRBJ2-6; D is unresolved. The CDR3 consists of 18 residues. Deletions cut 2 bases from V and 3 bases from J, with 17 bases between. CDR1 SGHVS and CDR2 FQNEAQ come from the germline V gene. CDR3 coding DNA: TGTGCCAGCAGCTTATCGTCCCCGTGGGTGGGTGGGGCCAACGTCCTGACTTTC. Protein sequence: CASSLSSPWVGGANVLTF.

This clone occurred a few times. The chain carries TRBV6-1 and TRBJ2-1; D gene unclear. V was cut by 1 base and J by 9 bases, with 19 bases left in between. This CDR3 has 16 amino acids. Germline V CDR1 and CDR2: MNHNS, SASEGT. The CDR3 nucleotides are TGTGCCAGCAGTGAAGTATTGACCGAACGTGGTAGTGAGCAGTTCTTC. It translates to CASSEVLTERGSEQFF.

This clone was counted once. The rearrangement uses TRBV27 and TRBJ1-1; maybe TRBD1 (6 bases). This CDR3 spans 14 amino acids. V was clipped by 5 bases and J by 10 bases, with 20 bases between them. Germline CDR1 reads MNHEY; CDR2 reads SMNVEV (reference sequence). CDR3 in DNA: TGTGCCAGCAGTCTCCCCGCCCAGGGAGGGGGAGCTTTCTTT. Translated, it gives CASSLPAQGGGAFF.

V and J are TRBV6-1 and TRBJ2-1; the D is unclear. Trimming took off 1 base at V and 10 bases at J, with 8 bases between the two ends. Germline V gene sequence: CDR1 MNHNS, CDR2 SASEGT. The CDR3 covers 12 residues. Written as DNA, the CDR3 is TGTGCCAGCAGTGAAGGTCACAGAGAGCAGTTCTTC. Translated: CASSEGHREQFF.

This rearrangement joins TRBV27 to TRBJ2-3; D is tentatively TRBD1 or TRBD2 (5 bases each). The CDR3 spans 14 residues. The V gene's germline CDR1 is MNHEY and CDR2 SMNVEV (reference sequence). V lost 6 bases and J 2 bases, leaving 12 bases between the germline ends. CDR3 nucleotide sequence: TGTGCCAGCAGACCCCTGGGGGTCACAGATACGCAGTATTTT. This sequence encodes CASRPLGVTDTQYF.

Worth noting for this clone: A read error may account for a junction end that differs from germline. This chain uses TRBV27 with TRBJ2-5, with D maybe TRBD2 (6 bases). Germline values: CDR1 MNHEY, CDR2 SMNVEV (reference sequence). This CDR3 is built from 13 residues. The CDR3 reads CASTGASEETQYF. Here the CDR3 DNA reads TGTGCCAGCACTGGGGCTAGCGAAGAAACCCAGTACTTC.

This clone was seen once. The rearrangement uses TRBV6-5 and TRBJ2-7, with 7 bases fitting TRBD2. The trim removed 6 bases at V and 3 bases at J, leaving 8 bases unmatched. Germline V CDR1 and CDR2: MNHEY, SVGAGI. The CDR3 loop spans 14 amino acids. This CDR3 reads CASRSTAGVYEQYF. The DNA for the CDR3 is TGTGCCAGCAGGTCGACTGCGGGAGTCTACGAGCAGTACTTC.

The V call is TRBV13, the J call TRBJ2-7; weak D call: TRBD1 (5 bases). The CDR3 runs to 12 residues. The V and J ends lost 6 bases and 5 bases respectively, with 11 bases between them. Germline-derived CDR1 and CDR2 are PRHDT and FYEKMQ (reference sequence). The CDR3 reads CASRDSHHEQYF. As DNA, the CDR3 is TGTGCCAGCAGAGACAGTCACCACGAGCAGTACTTC.

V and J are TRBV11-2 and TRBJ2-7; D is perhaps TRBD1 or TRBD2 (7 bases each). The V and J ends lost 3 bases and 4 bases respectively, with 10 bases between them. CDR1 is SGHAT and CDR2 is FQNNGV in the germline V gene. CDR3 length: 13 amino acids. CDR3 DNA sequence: TGTGCCAGCAGCTTCAGGGGGGGGTACGAGCAGTACTTC. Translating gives CASSFRGGYEQYF.

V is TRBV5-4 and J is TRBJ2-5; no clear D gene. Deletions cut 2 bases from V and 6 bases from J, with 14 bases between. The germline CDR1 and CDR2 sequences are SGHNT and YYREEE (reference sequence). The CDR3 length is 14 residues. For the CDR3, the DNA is TGTGCCAGCAGCTTCGGTTCCAACCGCCAGACCCAGTACTTC. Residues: CASSFGSNRQTQYF.

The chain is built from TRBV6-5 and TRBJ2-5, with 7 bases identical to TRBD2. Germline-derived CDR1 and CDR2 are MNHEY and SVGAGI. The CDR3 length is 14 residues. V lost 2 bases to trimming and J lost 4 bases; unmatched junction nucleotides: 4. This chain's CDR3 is CASSYKASGETQYF. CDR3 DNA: TGTGCCAGCAGTTACAAGGCTAGCGGAGAGACCCAGTACTTC.

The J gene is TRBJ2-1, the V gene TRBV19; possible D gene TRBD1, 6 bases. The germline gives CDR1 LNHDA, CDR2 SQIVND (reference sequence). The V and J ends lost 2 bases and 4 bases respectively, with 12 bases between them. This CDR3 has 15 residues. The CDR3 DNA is TGTGCCAGTAGTATACACAGGGACATATACAATGAGCAGTTCTTC. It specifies CASSIHRDIYNEQFF.

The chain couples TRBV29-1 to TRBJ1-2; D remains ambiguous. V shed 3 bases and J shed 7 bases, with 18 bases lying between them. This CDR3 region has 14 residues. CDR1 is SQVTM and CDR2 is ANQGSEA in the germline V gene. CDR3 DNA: TGCAGCGTTGAGACCATCGCAGGCTCCAGTGGCTACACCTTC. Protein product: CSVETIAGSSGYTF. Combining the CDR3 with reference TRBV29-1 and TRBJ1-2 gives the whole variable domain SAVISQKPSRDICQRGTSLTIQCQVDSQVTMMFWYRQQPGQSLTLIATANQGSEATYESGFVIDKFPISRPNLTFSTLTVSNMSPEDSSIYLCSVETIAGSSGYTFGSGTRLTVV.

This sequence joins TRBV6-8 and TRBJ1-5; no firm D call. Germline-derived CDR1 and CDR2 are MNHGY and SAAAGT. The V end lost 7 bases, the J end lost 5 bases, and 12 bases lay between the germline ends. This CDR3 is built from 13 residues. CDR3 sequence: CASIKRGDQPQHF. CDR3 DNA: TGTGCCAGCATAAAACGTGGGGATCAGCCCCAGCATTTT.

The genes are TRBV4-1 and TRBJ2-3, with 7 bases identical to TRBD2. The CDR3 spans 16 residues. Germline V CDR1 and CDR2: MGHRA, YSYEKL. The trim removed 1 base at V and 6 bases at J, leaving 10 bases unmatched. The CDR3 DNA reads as TGCGCCAGCAGCCAAGGACTACCGGGACTACTCGATACGCAGTATTTT. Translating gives CASSQGLPGLLDTQYF.

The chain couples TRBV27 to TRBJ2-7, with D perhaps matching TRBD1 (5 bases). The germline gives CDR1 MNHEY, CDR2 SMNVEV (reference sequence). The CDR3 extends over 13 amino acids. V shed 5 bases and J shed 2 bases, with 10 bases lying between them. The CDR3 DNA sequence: TGTGCCAGCAGTCCTGGGGCGACCTACGAGCAGTACTTC. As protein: CASSPGATYEQYF.

CDR3 sequence reads: CAISESVSSPLHF. The CDR3 DNA reads as TGTGCCATCAGTGAGTCGGTCAGTTCACCCCTCCACTTT. The chain couples TRBV10-3 to TRBJ1-6; D gene unclear. The CDR3 loop spans 13 amino acids. Looked up from germline, CDR1 is ENHRY and CDR2 is SYGVKD. Between the trimmed V and J ends, which lost 0 bases and 9 bases, there was a span of 6 bases.